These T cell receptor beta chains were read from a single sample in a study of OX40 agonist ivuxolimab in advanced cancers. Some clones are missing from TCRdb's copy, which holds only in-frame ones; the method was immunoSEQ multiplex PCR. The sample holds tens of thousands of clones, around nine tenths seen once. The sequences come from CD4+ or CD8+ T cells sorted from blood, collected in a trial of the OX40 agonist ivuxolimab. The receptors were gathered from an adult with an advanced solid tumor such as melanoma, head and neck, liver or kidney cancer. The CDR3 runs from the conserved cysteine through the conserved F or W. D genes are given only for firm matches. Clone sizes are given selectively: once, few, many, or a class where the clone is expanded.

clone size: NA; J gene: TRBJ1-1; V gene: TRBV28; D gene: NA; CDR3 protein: CASKETNTEAFF; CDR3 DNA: TGTGCCAGCAAAGAGACGAACACTGAAGCTTTCTTT
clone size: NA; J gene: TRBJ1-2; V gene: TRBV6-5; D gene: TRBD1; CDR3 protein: CASSYTTGERGGYTF; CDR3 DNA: TGTGCCAGCAGTTACACGACAGGGGAAAGGGGTGGCTACACCTTC
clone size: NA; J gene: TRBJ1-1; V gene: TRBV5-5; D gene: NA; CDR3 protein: CASSSQMVVLVEAFF; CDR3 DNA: TGTGCCAGCAGCTCCCAAATGGTGGTTCTGGTTGAAGCTTTCTTT
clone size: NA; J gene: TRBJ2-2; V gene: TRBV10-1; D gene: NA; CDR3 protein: CASSVLGEPNTGELFF; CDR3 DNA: TGCGCCAGCAGTGTTTTGGGGGAACCGAACACCGGGGAGCTGTTTTTT
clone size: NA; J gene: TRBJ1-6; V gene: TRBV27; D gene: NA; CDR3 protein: CASSLSDGSYNSPLHF; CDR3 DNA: TGTGCCAGCAGTTTATCGGATGGCTCCTATAATTCACCCCTCCACTTT
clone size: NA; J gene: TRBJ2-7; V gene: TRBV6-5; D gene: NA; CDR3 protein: CASGGNNWIEQYF; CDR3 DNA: TGTGCCAGCGGGGGTAACAACTGGATCGAGCAGTACTTC
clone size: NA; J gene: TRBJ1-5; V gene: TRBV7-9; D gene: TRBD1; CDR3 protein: CASSTHGTGFQPQHF; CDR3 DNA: TGTGCCAGCAGCACGCACGGGACAGGGTTTCAGCCCCAGCATTTT
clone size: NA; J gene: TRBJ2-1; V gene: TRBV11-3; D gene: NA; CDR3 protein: CASSLSGKGEQFF; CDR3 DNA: TGTGCCAGCAGCCTATCGGGGAAGGGTGAGCAGTTCTTC
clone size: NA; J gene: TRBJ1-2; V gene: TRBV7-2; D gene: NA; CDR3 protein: CASSLGRTYGYTF; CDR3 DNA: TGTGCCAGCAGCTTAGGGCGGACCTATGGCTACACCTTC
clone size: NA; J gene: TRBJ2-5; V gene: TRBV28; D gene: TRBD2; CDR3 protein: CASSWAPGTSGRIKETQYF; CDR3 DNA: TGTGCCAGCAGTTGGGCGCCCGGGACTAGCGGGAGAATAAAAGAGACCCAGTACTTC
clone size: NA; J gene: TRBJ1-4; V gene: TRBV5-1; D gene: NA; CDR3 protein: CASSSSSQGLKLFF; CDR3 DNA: TGCGCCAGCAGCTCCTCTTCCCAGGGCCTCAAACTGTTTTTT
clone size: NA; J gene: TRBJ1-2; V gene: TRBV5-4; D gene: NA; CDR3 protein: CASSTDGNYGYTF; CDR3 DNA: TGTGCCAGCAGCACGGACGGTAACTATGGCTACACCTTC
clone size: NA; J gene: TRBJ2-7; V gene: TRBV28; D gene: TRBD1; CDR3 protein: CASSTPGQGLYEQYF; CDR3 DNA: TGTGCCAGCAGTACCCCGGGACAGGGGCTTTACGAGCAGTACTTC
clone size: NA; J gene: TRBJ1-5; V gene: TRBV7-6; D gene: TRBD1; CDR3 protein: CASGGQGISLGNQPQHF; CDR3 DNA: TGTGCCAGCGGGGGACAGGGGATTTCGTTGGGCAATCAGCCCCAGCATTTT
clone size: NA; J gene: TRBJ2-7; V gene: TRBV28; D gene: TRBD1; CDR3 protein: CASSGGTGDRYEQYF; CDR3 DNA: TGTGCCAGCAGTGGAGGGACAGGGGATCGCTACGAGCAGTACTTC
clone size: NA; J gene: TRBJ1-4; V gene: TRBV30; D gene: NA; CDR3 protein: CAWSANSNEKLFF; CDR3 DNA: TGTGCCTGGAGTGCTAACTCTAATGAAAAACTGTTTTTT
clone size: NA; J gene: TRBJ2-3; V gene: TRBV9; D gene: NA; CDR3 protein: CASSSLPLGGTDTQYF; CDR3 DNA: TGTGCCAGCAGCTCCTTGCCGTTGGGGGGCACAGATACGCAGTATTTT
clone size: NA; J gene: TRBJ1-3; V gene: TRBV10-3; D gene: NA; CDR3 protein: CAISEPVGTSGNTIYF; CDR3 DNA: TGTGCCATCAGTGAGCCAGTTGGCACCTCTGGAAACACCATATATTTT
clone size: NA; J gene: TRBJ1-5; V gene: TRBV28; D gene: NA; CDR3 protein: CASSTYRRGGGNQPQHF; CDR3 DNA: TGTGCCAGCAGTACCTACAGGCGGGGTGGAGGCAATCAGCCCCAGCATTTT
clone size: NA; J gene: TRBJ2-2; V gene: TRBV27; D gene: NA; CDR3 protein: CASSFQGLTTGELFF; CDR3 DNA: TGTGCCAGCAGTTTCCAGGGACTCACCACCGGGGAGCTGTTTTTT
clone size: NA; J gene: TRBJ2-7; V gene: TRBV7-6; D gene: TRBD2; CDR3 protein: CASSFEGTSGSYEQYF; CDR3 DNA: TGTGCCAGCAGCTTCGAAGGGACTAGCGGCTCCTACGAGCAGTACTTC
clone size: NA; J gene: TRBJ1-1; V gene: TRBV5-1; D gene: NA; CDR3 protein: CASTKDSMNTEAFF; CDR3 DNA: TGCGCCAGCACCAAGGACAGCATGAACACTGAAGCTTTCTTT
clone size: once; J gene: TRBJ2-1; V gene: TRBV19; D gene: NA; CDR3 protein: CASSAGGRSYNEQFF; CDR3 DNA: TGTGCCAGTAGTGCCGGGGGACGCTCCTACAATGAGCAGTTCTTC
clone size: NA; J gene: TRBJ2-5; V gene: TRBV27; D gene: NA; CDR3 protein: CASSRGPQRGETQYF; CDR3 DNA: TGTGCCAGCAGTCGAGGACCTCAGAGAGGGGAGACCCAGTACTTC
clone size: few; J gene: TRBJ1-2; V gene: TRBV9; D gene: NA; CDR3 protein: CASSPDGGNYGYTF; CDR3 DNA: TGTGCCAGCAGCCCGGACGGGGGGAACTATGGCTACACCTTC
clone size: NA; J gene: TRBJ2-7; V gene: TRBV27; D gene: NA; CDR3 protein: CASSLFQGYEGQYF; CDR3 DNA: TGTGCCAGCAGTTTATTCCAGGGTTACGAGGGGCAGTACTTC
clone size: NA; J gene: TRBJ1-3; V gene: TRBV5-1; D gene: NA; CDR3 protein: CASSPGTYSSGNTIYF; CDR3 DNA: TGCGCCAGCAGCCCCGGGACGTATAGCTCTGGAAACACCATATATTTT
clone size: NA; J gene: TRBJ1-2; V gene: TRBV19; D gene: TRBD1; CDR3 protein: CASSSGPQGAAGYTF; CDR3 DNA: TGTGCCAGTAGTTCAGGGCCACAGGGGGCTGCTGGCTACACCTTC